The subject of this entry is one T cell receptor beta chain. As yet, its antigen is unknown. The record originates from a study of blood T cells in healthy people across ages. Primers used in a second PCR of roughly 6 to 12 cycles were a sample-barcoded 5' primer and a J-beta primer mix. Each sample yielded at least 2.5 million CDR3-containing paired-end reads. TCRdb redid the calling of the 5' RACE reads with MiXCR, one entry per CDR3 protein. The sample includes approximately 900,000 distinct CDR3 sequences, about 28% of them seen just once. Study outcomes and limitations: It was found that TCR beta diversity correlated strongly with the percentage of naive T cells.

This CDR3 has 14 residues. Germline V lookup: CDR1 SGHRS, CDR2 YFSETQ. Germline trimming cut 6 bases from V and 7 bases from J; bases unmatched to any gene: 10. The data were also submitted as part of a second study, on T cells of mothers and their children. Per that study: There were over 10 million TCR beta CDR3 reads from each mother and around 2.7 million from each child.

Sequenced material: blood. This sequence originates from a woman aged 35 to 49 in good health. The chain couples TRBV5-1 to TRBJ2-1, with 7 bases aligning to TRBD2. For the CDR3, the DNA is TGCGCCAGCACACAGGAAGCGGGAAGGAATGAGCAGTTCTTC. Amino acids: CASTQEAGRNEQFF.